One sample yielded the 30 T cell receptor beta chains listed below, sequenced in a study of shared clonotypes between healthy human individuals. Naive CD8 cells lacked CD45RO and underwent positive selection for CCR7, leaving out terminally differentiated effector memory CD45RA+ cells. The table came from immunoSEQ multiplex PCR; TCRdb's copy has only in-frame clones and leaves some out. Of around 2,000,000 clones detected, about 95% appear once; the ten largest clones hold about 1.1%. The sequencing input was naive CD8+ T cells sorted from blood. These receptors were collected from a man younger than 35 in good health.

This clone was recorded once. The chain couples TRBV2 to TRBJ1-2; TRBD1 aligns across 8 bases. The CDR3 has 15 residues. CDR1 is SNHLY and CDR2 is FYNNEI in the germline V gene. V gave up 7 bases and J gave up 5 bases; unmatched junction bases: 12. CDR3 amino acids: CASTGQGVFEYGYTF. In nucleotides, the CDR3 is TGTGCCAGCACCGGACAGGGAGTATTTGAGTATGGCTACACCTTC.

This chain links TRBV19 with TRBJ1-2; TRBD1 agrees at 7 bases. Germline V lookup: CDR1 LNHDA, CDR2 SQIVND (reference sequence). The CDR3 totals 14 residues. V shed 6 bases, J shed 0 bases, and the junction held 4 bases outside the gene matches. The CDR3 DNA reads TGTGCCAGTAGAGGGACAGCCTCTAACTATGGCTACACCTTC. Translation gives CASRGTASNYGYTF.

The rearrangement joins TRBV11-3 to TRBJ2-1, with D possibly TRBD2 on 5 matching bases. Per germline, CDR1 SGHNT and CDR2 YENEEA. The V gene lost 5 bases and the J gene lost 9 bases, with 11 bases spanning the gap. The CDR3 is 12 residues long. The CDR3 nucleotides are TGTGCCAGCAGCCTACTCGAGGGTGAGCAGTTCTTC. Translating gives CASSLLEGEQFF.

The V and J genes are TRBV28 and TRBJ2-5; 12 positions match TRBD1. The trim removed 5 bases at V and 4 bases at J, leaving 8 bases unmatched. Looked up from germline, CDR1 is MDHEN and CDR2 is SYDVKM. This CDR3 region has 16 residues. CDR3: CASSPGTGGAGETQYF. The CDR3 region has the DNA TGTGCCAGCAGTCCCGGGACAGGGGGCGCAGGAGAGACCCAGTACTTC.

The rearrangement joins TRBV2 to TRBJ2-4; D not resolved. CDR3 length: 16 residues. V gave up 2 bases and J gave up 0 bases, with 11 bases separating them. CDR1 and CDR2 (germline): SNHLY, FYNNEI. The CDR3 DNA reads TGTGCCAGCAGTGAAACATTCCCCCTAGCCAAAAACATTCAGTACTTC. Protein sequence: CASSETFPLAKNIQYF. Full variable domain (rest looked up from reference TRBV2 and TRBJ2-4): EPEVTQTPSHQVTQMGQEVILRCVPISNHLYFYWYRQILGQKVEFLVSFYNNEISEKSEIFDDQFSVERPDGSNFTLKIRSTKLEDSAMYFCASSETFPLAKNIQYFGAGTRLSVL.

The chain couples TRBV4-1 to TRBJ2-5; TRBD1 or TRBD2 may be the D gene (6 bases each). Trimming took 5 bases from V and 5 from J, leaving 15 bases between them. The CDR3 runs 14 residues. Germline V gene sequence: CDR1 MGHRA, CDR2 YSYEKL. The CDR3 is CASSRTARGETQYF. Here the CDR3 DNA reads TGCGCCAGCAGCAGGACAGCCCGGGGGGAGACCCAGTACTTC.

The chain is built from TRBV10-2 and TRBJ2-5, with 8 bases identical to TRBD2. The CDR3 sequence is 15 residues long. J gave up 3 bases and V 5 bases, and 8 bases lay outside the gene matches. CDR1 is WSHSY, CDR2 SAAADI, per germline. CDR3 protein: CASSCRGGSEETQYF. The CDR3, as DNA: TGCGCCAGCAGTTGTCGGGGGGGATCGGAAGAGACCCAGTACTTC.

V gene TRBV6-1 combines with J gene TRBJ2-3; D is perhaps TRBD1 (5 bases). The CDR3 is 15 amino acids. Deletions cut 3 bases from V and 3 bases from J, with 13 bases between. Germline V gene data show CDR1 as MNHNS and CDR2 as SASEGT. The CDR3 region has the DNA TGTGCCAGCAGTGACGGGCAGGGATCGACAGATACGCAGTATTTT. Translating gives CASSDGQGSTDTQYF.

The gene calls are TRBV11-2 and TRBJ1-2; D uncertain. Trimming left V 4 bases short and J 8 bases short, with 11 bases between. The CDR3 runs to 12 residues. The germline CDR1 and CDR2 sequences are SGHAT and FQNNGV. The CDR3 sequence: CASSSMEKGYTF. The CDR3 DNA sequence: TGTGCCAGCAGCTCAATGGAAAAGGGCTACACCTTC.

The CDR3 is CASSLSQRSSYEQYF. CDR3 in DNA: TGTGCCAGCAGCTTAAGCCAGCGGAGCTCCTACGAGCAGTACTTC. The chain recombines TRBV13 with TRBJ2-7; D is possibly TRBD2 (5 bases). The CDR3 contains 15 residues. The germline gives CDR1 PRHDT, CDR2 FYEKMQ (reference sequence). V dropped 2 bases and J dropped 0 bases, with 11 bases sitting between them.

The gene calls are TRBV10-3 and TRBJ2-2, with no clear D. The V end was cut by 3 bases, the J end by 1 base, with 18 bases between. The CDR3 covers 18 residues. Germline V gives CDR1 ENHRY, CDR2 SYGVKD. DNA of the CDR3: TGTGCCATCAGTGACCCCCGGGCCCAACCACAGAACACCGGGGAGCTGTTTTTT. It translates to CAISDPRAQPQNTGELFF.

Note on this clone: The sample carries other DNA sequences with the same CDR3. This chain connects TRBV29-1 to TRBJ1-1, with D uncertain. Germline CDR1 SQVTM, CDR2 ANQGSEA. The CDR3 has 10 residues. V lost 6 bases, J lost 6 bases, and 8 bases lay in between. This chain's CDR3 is CSVPGAEAFF. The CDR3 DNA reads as TGCAGCGTCCCTGGGGCTGAAGCTTTCTTT.

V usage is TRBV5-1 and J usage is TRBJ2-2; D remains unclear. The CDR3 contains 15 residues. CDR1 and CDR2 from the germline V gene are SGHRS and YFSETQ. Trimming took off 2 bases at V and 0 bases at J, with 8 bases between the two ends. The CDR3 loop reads CASSLKGPNTGELFF. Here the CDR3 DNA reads TGCGCCAGCAGCTTAAAAGGCCCGAACACCGGGGAGCTGTTTTTT.

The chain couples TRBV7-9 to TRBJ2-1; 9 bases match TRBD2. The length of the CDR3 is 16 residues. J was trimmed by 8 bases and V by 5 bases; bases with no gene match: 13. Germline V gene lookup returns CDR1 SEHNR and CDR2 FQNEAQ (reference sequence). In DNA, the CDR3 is TGTGCCAGCAGCATTAGCGGGGGCCGCCGGTGGGATGAGCAGTTCTTC. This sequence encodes CASSISGGRRWDEQFF.

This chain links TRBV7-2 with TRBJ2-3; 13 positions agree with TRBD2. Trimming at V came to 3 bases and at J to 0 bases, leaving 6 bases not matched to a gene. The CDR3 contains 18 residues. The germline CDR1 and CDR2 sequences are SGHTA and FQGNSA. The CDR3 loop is CASSLTGLAGVSTDTQYF. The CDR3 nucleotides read TGTGCCAGCAGCTTGACCGGACTAGCGGGAGTTAGCACAGATACGCAGTATTTT.

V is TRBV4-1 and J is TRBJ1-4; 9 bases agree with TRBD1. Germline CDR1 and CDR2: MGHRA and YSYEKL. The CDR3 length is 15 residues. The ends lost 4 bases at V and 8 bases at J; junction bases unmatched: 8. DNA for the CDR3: TGCGCCAGCAGCCCCACAGGGGGCTTAGGAGAAAAACTGTTTTTT. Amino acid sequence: CASSPTGGLGEKLFF.

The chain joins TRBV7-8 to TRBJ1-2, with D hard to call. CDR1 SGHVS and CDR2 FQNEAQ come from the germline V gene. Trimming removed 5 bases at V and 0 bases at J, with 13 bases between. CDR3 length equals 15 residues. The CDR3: CASSVLTAANYGYTF. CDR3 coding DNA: TGTGCCAGCAGCGTATTGACTGCCGCTAACTATGGCTACACCTTC.

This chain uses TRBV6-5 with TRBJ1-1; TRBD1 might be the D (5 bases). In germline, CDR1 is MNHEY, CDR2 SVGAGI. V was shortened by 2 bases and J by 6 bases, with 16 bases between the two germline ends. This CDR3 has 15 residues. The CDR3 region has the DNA TGTGCCAGCAGTTACACCCCAAGCCAGGGTGCTGAAGCTTTCTTT. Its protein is CASSYTPSQGAEAFF.

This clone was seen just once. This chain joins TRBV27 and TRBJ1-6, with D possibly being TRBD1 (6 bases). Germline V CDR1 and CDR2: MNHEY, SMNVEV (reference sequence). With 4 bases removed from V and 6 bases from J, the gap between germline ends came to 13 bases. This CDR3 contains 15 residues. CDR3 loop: CASSSGDGANSPLHF. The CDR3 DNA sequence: TGTGCCAGCAGTTCAGGGGATGGAGCTAATTCACCCCTCCACTTT.

The chain's CDR3 is CSVEDTQYF. The CDR3 DNA sequence: TGCAGCGTTGAGGATACGCAGTATTTT. V usage is TRBV29-1 and J usage is TRBJ2-3; D remains unclear. V lost 3 bases, J lost 6 bases, and 1 base lay in between. This CDR3 region has 9 residues. Per the germline V gene, CDR1 is SQVTM and CDR2 is ANQGSEA.

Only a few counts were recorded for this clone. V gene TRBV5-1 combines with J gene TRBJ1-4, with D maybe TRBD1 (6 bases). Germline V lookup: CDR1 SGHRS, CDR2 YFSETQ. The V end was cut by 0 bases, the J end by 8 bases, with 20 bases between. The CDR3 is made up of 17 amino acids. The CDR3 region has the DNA TGCGCCAGCAGCTTGGGCGAGCCAACAGGGCTCGGGGAAAAACTGTTTTTT. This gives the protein CASSLGEPTGLGEKLFF. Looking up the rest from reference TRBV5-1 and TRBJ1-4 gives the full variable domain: KAGVTQTPRYLIKTRGQQVTLSCSPISGHRSVSWYQQTPGQGLQFLFEYFSETQRNKGNFPGRFSGRQFSNSRSEMNVSTLELGDSALYLCASSLGEPTGLGEKLFFGSGTQLSVL.

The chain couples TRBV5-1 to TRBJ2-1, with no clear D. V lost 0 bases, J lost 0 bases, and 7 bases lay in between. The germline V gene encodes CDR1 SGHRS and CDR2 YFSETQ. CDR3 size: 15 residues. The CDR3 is CASSLVPDSYNEQFF. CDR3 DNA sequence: TGCGCCAGCAGCTTGGTACCAGACTCCTACAATGAGCAGTTCTTC.

CDR3 bases: TGTGCCAGCAGCCAAGCGGAACCTCCTCAGTATGGCTACACCTTC. As protein: CASSQAEPPQYGYTF. The chain has TRBV4-2 and TRBJ1-2; D remains unclear. The V gene lost 1 base and the J gene lost 5 bases, with 14 bases spanning the gap. Looked up from germline, CDR1 is LGHNA and CDR2 is YNFKEQ. CDR3 length: 15 residues.

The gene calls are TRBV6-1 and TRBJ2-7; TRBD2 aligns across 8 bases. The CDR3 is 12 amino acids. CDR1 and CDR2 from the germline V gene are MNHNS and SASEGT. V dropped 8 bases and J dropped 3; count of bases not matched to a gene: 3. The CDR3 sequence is CASVSGNYEQYF. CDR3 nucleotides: TGTGCCAGCGTTAGCGGGAACTACGAGCAGTACTTC.

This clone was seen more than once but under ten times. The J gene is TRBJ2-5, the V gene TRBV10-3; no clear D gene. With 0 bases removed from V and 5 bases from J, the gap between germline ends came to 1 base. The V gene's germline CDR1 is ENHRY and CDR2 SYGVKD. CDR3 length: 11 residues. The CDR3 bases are TGTGCCATCAGTGAGTCGGAGACCCAGTACTTC. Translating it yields CAISESETQYF.

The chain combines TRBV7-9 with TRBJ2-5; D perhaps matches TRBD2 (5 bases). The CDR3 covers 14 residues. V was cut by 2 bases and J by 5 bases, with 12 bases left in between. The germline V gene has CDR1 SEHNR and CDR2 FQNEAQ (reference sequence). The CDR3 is CASSLSYGEETQYF. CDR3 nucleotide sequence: TGTGCCAGCAGCTTAAGTTACGGGGAGGAGACCCAGTACTTC.

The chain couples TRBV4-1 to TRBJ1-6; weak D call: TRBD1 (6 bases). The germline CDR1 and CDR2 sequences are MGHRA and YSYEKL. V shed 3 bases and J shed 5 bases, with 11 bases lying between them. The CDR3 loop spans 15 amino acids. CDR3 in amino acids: CASSQLQGNNSPLHF. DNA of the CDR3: TGCGCCAGCAGCCAGTTACAGGGTAATAATTCACCCCTCCACTTT.

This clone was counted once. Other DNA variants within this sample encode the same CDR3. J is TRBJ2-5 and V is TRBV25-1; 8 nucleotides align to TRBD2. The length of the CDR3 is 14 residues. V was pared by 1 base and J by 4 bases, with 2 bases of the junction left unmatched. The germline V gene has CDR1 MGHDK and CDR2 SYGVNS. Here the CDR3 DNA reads TGTGCCAGCAGTGAATTCGGGGGGGGAGAGACCCAGTACTTC. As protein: CASSEFGGGETQYF.

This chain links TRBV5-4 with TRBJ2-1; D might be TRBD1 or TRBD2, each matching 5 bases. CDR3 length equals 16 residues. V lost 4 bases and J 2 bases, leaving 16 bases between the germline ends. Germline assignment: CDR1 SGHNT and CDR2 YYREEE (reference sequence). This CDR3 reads CASSGNRDPPYNEQFF. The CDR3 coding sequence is TGTGCCAGCAGCGGAAACCGGGACCCCCCCTACAATGAGCAGTTCTTC.

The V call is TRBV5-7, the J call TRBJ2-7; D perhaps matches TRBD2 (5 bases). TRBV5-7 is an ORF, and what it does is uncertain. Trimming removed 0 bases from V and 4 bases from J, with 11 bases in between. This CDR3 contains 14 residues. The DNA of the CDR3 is TGTGCCAGCAGCTTGGAGGCGGGCCGGTACGAGCAGTACTTC. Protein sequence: CASSLEAGRYEQYF.